This TCR beta chain was sequenced during a study of monozygotic twins with cystic fibrosis. Sequenced by immunoSEQ multiplex PCR; TCRdb stores in-frame clones only, minus some. Among 29,000 or so clones listed, 70% to 90% were seen once. Germline V gene lookup returns CDR1 MNHEY and CDR2 SMNVEV (reference sequence). Trimming left V 8 bases short and J 0 bases short, with 10 bases between. This CDR3 contains 13 residues. The specimen sequenced was blood. The chain links TRBV27 to TRBJ1-1; a possible D gene is TRBD1 (6 bases). The receptor was isolated from a girl aged 2 to 9 with cystic fibrosis. CDR3 nucleotides: TGTGCCAGCGGGAGGACAGTGAACACTGAAGCTTTCTTT. It is translated as CASGRTVNTEAFF.